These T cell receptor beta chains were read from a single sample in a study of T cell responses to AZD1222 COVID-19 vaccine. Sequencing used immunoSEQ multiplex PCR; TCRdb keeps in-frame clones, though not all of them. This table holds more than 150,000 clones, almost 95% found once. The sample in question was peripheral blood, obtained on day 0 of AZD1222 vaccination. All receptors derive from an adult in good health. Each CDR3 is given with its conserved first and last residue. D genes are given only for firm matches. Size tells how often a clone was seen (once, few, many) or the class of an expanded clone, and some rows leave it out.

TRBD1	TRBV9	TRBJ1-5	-	TGTGCCAGCAGCGAAACTCCGGGACAGCAGCCCCAGCATTTT	CASSETPGQQPQHF
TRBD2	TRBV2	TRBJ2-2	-	TGTGCCAGCAGTTTTAGCGGGAGTGTTGGTGGGGAGCTGTTTTTT	CASSFSGSVGGELFF
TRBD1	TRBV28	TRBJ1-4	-	TGTGCCAGCAGTCCCTCCCGACAGGGGCGCGGTGAAAAACTGTTTTTT	CASSPSRQGRGEKLFF
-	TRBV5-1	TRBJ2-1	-	TGCGCCAGCAGCAGGGGGATTGGGGAGAGGGATGAGCAGTTCTTC	CASSRGIGERDEQFF
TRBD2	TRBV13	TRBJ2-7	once	TGTGCCAGCAGCGCGAGGGGTAGCGGGAGGTACGAGCAGTACTTC	CASSARGSGRYEQYF
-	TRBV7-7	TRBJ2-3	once	TGTGCTAGCAGCTTTCAATTCACAGATACGCAGTATTTT	CASSFQFTDTQYF
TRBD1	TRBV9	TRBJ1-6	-	TGTGCCAGCAGCCCCCGGGACAGCTCCCATTCACCCCTCCACTTT	CASSPRDSSHSPLHF
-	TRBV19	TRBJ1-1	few	TGTGCCAGTGGCCGGGGGGGCTGGAACACTGAAGCTTTCTTT	CASGRGGWNTEAFF
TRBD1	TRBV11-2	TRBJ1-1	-	TGTGCCAGCAGCCGGGACAGGGGAGTCACTGAAGCTTTCTTT	CASSRDRGVTEAFF
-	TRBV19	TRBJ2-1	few	TGTGCCAGTAGTATAGATCAGGTTGATGAACTAGGTTATGAGCAGTTCTTC	CASSIDQVDELGYEQFF
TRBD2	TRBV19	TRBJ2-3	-	TGTGCCAGTAGCCCCAAGGTTCCTAGCGGGAGCGCGTCCGCAGAACATACGCAGTATTTT	CASSPKVPSGSASAEHTQYF
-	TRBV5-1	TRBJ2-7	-	TGCGCCAGTTCCCTCGGGTATACCTACGAGCAGTACTTC	CASSLGYTYEQYF
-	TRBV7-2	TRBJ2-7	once	TGTGCCAGCAGCCCTAGGCTGGGACGGGGCTACGAGCAGTACTTC	CASSPRLGRGYEQYF
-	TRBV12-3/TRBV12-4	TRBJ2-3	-	TGTGCCAGCAGTTTGGGAGAAAATACGCAGTATTTT	CASSLGENTQYF
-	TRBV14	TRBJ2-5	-	TGTGCCAGCAGCCCCCTTGGTGGCGAGGGCCAAGAGACCCAGTACTTC	CASSPLGGEGQETQYF
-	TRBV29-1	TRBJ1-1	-	TGCAGCGTTTCGGCACCGGAAGCTTTCTTT	CSVSAPEAFF
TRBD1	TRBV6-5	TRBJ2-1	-	TGTGCCAGCAGTTATTACGGACAGGGGGGCCTGGAGCAGTTCTTC	CASSYYGQGGLEQFF
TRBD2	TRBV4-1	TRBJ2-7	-	TGCGCCAGCAGCCAAGTGGGAGCGACTAGCGGGAGTAATGGCCACGAGCAGTACTTC	CASSQVGATSGSNGHEQYF
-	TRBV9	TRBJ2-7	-	TGTGCCAGCAGCGATGTAGGGGGCTCCTACGAGCAGTACTTC	CASSDVGGSYEQYF
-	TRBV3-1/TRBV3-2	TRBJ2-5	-	TGTGCCAGCAGCCAAGGAGGTGCTAGAGAGACCCAGTACTTC	CASSQGGARETQYF
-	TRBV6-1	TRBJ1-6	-	TGTGCCAGCAGTGAAGCGGAGGACGCGAGCTCCTATAATTCACCCCTCCACTTT	CASSEAEDASSYNSPLHF
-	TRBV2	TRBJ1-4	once	TGTGCCAGCAGTGACAGTAATAATGAAAAACTGTTTTTT	CASSDSNNEKLFF
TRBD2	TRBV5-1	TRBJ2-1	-	TGCGCCAGCTCCGTCGCGGTAGCGGGAAGCTCCTACAATGAGCAGTTCTTC	CASSVAVAGSSYNEQFF
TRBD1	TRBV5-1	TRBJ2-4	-	TGCGCCAGCAGCTTGGCCGGGACAGGGGAAAACATTCAGTACTTC	CASSLAGTGENIQYF
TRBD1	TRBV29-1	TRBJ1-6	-	TGCAGCGTTAAGGGACAGGATAATTCACCCCTCCACTTT	CSVKGQDNSPLHF
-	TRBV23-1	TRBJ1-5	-	TGCGCCAGCAGTCGTCAACTACTTGGAGTTCATCAGCCCCAGCATTTT	CASSRQLLGVHQPQHF
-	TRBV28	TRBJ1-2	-	TGTGCCAGCAGATACGACGGACTCTATGGCTACACCTTC	CASRYDGLYGYTF
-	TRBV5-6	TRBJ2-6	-	TGTGCCAGCAGCTTGGTTGGGGCCAACGTCCTGACTTTC	CASSLVGANVLTF
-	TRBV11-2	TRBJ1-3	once	TGTGCCAGCAGCTTAAATCGGGCCGGAAACACCATATATTTT	CASSLNRAGNTIYF
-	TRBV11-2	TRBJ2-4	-	TGTGCCAGCAGCGCCGGCCTGACGAACATTCAGTACTTC	CASSAGLTNIQYF
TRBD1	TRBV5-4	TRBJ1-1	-	TGTGCCAGCAGCTGGGGGAGGACAGGGGGAAACACTGAAGCTTTCTTT	CASSWGRTGGNTEAFF
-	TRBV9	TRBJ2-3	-	TGTGCCAGCAGCTCCCGCCGGGGAACTAGCACAGATACGCAGTATTTT	CASSSRRGTSTDTQYF
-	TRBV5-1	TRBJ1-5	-	TGCGCCAGCAGCTTGACCGGGGCCAATCAGCCCCAGCATTTT	CASSLTGANQPQHF
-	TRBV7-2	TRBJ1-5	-	TGTGCCAGCAGCTTATTAGAGGATCAGCCCCAGCATTTT	CASSLLEDQPQHF
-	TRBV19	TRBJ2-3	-	TGTGCCAGTAGCACCACCACAGGAGAGGGGACAGATACGCAGTATTTT	CASSTTTGEGTDTQYF